A selection of T cell receptor beta chains follows, all from one sample in a study of shared clonotypes between healthy human individuals. TCRdb keeps only in-frame clones here, not all; method: immunoSEQ multiplex PCR. The table records roughly 1,500,000 clones, 98% of them present only once. Material: naive CD4+ T cells sorted from blood. Every receptor here comes from a man aged 25 to 45 in good health. Each CDR3 is given with its conserved first and last residue. Each record gives: D gene, clone size, J gene, V gene, CDR3 length, CDR3 protein, CDR3 DNA. The D gene is left open where the match is weak. Only some rows state a clone size, as once, few, many or a class for expanded clones.

d_call: TRBD2
clone_size: NA
j_call: TRBJ2-3
v_call: TRBV7-2
cdr3_length: 14
cdr3_aa: CASGAGGSADTQYF
cdr3_nt: TGTGCCAGCGGGGCTGGCGGGAGCGCAGATACGCAGTATTTT

d_call: TRBD2
clone_size: NA
j_call: TRBJ2-1
v_call: TRBV18
cdr3_length: 17
cdr3_aa: CASSPATSGTRYNEQFF
cdr3_nt: TGTGCCAGCTCACCAGCGACTAGCGGGACTAGGTACAATGAGCAGTTCTTC

d_call: TRBD1
clone_size: NA
j_call: TRBJ1-1
v_call: TRBV18
cdr3_length: 14
cdr3_aa: CASSPTGVGTEAFF
cdr3_nt: TGTGCCAGCTCACCGACAGGGGTTGGAACTGAAGCTTTCTTT

d_call: NA
clone_size: NA
j_call: TRBJ2-1
v_call: TRBV11-2
cdr3_length: 16
cdr3_aa: CASSFPSQDTYNEQFF
cdr3_nt: TGTGCCAGCAGCTTTCCCAGTCAGGATACCTACAATGAGCAGTTCTTC

d_call: TRBD2
clone_size: NA
j_call: TRBJ2-7
v_call: TRBV5-4
cdr3_length: 14
cdr3_aa: CASSLEMKRELRNF
cdr3_nt: TGTGCCAGCAGCTTAGAAATGAAGCGGGAGCTGAGGAACTTC

d_call: TRBD1
clone_size: once
j_call: TRBJ1-5
v_call: TRBV28
cdr3_length: 13
cdr3_aa: CASSNRGEQPQHF
cdr3_nt: TGTGCCAGCTCTAACAGGGGGGAACAGCCCCAGCATTTT

d_call: TRBD2
clone_size: once
j_call: TRBJ2-1
v_call: TRBV19
cdr3_length: 15
cdr3_aa: CASSGLASLYNEQFF
cdr3_nt: TGTGCCAGTAGTGGACTAGCAAGTCTCTACAATGAGCAGTTCTTC

d_call: NA
clone_size: NA
j_call: TRBJ2-7
v_call: TRBV28
cdr3_length: 14
cdr3_aa: CASSLRDTAYEQYF
cdr3_nt: TGTGCCAGCAGTTTAAGGGACACGGCCTACGAGCAGTACTTC

d_call: TRBD2
clone_size: NA
j_call: TRBJ2-7
v_call: TRBV6-1
cdr3_length: 14
cdr3_aa: CAGETSGGSYEQYF
cdr3_nt: TGTGCCGGAGAAACTAGCGGGGGCTCCTACGAGCAGTACTTC

d_call: NA
clone_size: NA
j_call: TRBJ2-5
v_call: TRBV5-1
cdr3_length: 14
cdr3_aa: CASSLEFSGETQYF
cdr3_nt: TGCGCCAGCAGCTTGGAATTTAGCGGAGAGACCCAGTACTTC

d_call: NA
clone_size: NA
j_call: TRBJ2-7
v_call: TRBV7-9
cdr3_length: 15
cdr3_aa: CASSFSRSRTYEQYF
cdr3_nt: TGTGCCAGCAGCTTTTCTCGGTCCAGGACCTACGAGCAGTACTTC

d_call: NA
clone_size: NA
j_call: TRBJ2-7
v_call: TRBV6-6
cdr3_length: 16
cdr3_aa: CASSRLLRVSSYEQYF
cdr3_nt: TGTGCCAGCAGTCGTCTTTTGAGGGTCAGCTCCTACGAGCAGTACTTC

d_call: TRBD1
clone_size: NA
j_call: TRBJ2-2
v_call: TRBV10-3
cdr3_length: 13
cdr3_aa: CAISQGANGELFF
cdr3_nt: TGTGCCATCAGCCAGGGGGCTAACGGGGAGCTGTTTTTT

d_call: TRBD1
clone_size: NA
j_call: TRBJ2-1
v_call: TRBV15
cdr3_length: 15
cdr3_aa: CATSVPGQGYNEQFF
cdr3_nt: TGTGCCACATCAGTACCGGGACAGGGCTACAATGAGCAGTTCTTC

d_call: TRBD2
clone_size: NA
j_call: TRBJ2-7
v_call: TRBV27
cdr3_length: 15
cdr3_aa: CASSLGAGGSSEQYF
cdr3_nt: TGTGCCAGCAGTTTAGGTGCGGGAGGTTCCTCCGAGCAGTACTTC

d_call: NA
clone_size: NA
j_call: TRBJ2-5
v_call: TRBV6-1
cdr3_length: 14
cdr3_aa: CASRTGTYQETQYF
cdr3_nt: TGTGCCAGCAGGACAGGTACCTACCAAGAGACCCAGTACTTC

d_call: NA
clone_size: NA
j_call: TRBJ2-5
v_call: TRBV27
cdr3_length: 13
cdr3_aa: CASSLSRQETQYF
cdr3_nt: TGTGCCAGCAGTTTATCACGTCAAGAGACCCAGTACTTC

d_call: TRBD2
clone_size: NA
j_call: TRBJ2-7
v_call: TRBV10-3
cdr3_length: 13
cdr3_aa: CAISASGSYEQYF
cdr3_nt: TGTGCCATCAGTGCTAGCGGGAGTTACGAGCAGTACTTC

d_call: NA
clone_size: NA
j_call: TRBJ2-7
v_call: TRBV29-1
cdr3_length: 13
cdr3_aa: CSVTGPRSYEQYF
cdr3_nt: TGCAGCGTCACCGGGCCCAGATCCTACGAGCAGTACTTC

d_call: NA
clone_size: NA
j_call: TRBJ2-1
v_call: TRBV5-5
cdr3_length: 13
cdr3_aa: CASSSGYVNEQFF
cdr3_nt: TGTGCCAGCAGCTCAGGATACGTGAATGAGCAGTTCTTC

d_call: NA
clone_size: NA
j_call: TRBJ1-1
v_call: TRBV6-5
cdr3_length: 14
cdr3_aa: CASSMGISNTEAFF
cdr3_nt: TGTGCCAGCAGTATGGGGATTTCGAACACTGAAGCTTTCTTT

d_call: NA
clone_size: NA
j_call: TRBJ2-3
v_call: TRBV6-5
cdr3_length: 13
cdr3_aa: CASGRMRSDTQYF
cdr3_nt: TGTGCCAGCGGGAGGATGAGATCGGATACGCAGTATTTT

d_call: TRBD2
clone_size: NA
j_call: TRBJ2-7
v_call: TRBV2
cdr3_length: 15
cdr3_aa: CASRGEISGSHEQYF
cdr3_nt: TGTGCCAGCAGGGGGGAAATTAGCGGGAGTCACGAGCAGTACTTC

d_call: NA
clone_size: NA
j_call: TRBJ1-5
v_call: TRBV6-1
cdr3_length: 14
cdr3_aa: CASSEQGVFQPQHF
cdr3_nt: TGTGCCAGCAGTGAACAGGGTGTTTTTCAGCCCCAGCATTTT

d_call: TRBD2
clone_size: NA
j_call: TRBJ2-7
v_call: TRBV29-1
cdr3_length: 14
cdr3_aa: CSVSPGGAGNEQYF
cdr3_nt: TGCAGCGTCTCGCCCGGTGGAGCGGGAAACGAGCAGTACTTC

d_call: NA
clone_size: NA
j_call: TRBJ1-1
v_call: TRBV10-3
cdr3_length: 13
cdr3_aa: CATNSDVNTEAFF
cdr3_nt: TGTGCCACCAACAGCGACGTGAACACTGAAGCTTTCTTT

d_call: NA
clone_size: NA
j_call: TRBJ2-7
v_call: TRBV27
cdr3_length: 13
cdr3_aa: CASSYLGSYEQYF
cdr3_nt: TGTGCCAGCAGTTACCTGGGCTCCTACGAGCAGTACTTC